This TCR beta chain is from a study of T cell responses to AZD1222 COVID-19 vaccine (TCRdb year 2021). For context, the study as a whole: A total of 233 trial participants underwent TCR sequencing, of whom around 200 received two doses of AZD1222 and some 25 received two doses of the MenACWY control vaccine. Trial participants were enrolled by age into 18-55, 56-69 and 70-plus year subgroups, with around 150, 28 and 57 TCR-sequenced participants respectively. Results the study describes overall, beyond this receptor: Only five to seven AZD1222 recipients were SARS-CoV-2 seropositive at baseline, limiting conclusions about previously exposed vaccinees. Participants were mostly white British and included more females than males, and it was suggested by the authors that clonal diversity may have been underestimated. A significant rise in spike-specific TCR breadth and depth was observed after two AZD1222 doses relative to day 0 and relative to MenACWY recipients. Because no day 14 peak-response samples were available, the repertoires could be characterized only after the peak T cell response. The vaccine-associated CD4 TCRs covered the entire spike protein, and the dominant responses fell in regions 160-218 and 743-854. In the small 56-69-year group, the increase in depth fell short of significance, most likely because of low power. Reportedly, close to half of the unique spike-specific TCRs recognized epitopes lying outside the regions that are mutated in the B.1.351 and B.1.1.7 variants.

At the junction V is shortened by 0 bases and J by 5 bases; bases outside the gene matches: 15. The germline V gene specifies SGHRS as CDR1 and YFSETQ as CDR2. There are 18 amino acids in the CDR3, from cysteine to phenylalanine inclusive. Only the CDR3 DNA stays, 54 bases, in frame from base 1. The sample's time point label, decoded: about 28 days (+/-7) after the second vaccine dose. Reading the label with the study, this specimen's treatment or condition is: meningococcal conjugate vaccine given as trial control. Samples from vaccinated people were obtained from the UK trials COV001 and COV002, which included a single-blind randomized controlled phase 2/3 trial of AZD1222 (ChAdOx1 nCoV-19) in healthy adults. For TCRbeta chain sequencing, PBMC samples from trial participants were taken at day 0 and at day 28 after the second dose. This clone was counted a single time. Its target antigen remains unknown. The sample holds no much larger clone one base away, and base qualities are not on file.

The CDR3 regions of human TCRbeta chains were analyzed by immunosequencing. The study's processing was this. TCRs in the repertoires were compared against a reference library of SARS-CoV-2-specific TCRs that had been generated with the MIRA antigen-specificity platform. Breadth was defined as the fraction of unique TCRs that were SARS-CoV-2-associated, and depth was defined as the fraction of total T cells that were SARS-CoV-2-associated. Using the MIRA data, every spike-specific TCR was mapped to the spike region that the TCR reacted to and assigned to either a CD4 or a CD8 class. Log10-transformed breadth and depth values were compared by one-way ANOVA with Sidak's multiple comparisons tests. The source is immuneACCESS, and TCRdb retained only in-frame sequences with V and J called. Part of the clones is not carried over; for the studies checked, unresolved V genes explain less than half of this, and the remainder is unexplained. For V, J and clone size, that table is used; D and trimming come from the DNA. Within this sample are some 150,000 clones, with 88% of them counted one time only. Of the sample, 4.5% to 5.5% is held by the ten largest clones.

Sequences were derived from peripheral blood, sampled 28 days after the second dose of the MenACWY control vaccine. The chain joins TRBV5-1 to TRBJ2-5; TRBD2 aligns with 8 central bases. The receptor comes from an adult who received the MenACWY meningococcal vaccine as a control. The CDR3 is CASSLGSIFREGEETQYF. Here is the DNA: TGCGCCAGCAGCTTGGGGTCTATCTTTCGGGAGGGAGAGGAGACCCAGTACTTC.